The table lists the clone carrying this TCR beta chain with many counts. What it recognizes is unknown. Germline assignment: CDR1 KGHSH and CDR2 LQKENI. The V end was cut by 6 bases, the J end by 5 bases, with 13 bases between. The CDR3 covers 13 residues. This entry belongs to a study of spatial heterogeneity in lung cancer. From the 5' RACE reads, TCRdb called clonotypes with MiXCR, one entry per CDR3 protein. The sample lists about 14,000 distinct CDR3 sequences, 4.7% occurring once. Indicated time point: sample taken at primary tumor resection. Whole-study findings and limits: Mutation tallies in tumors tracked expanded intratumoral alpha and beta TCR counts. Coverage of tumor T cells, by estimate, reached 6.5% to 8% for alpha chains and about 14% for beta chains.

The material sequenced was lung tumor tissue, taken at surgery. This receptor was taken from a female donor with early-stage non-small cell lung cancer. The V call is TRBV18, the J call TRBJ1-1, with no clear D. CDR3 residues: CASSQSFRTEAFF. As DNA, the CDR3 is TGTGCCAGCTCCCAGTCATTTAGGACTGAAGCTTTCTTT.